This T cell receptor (beta chain) was sequenced in a study of OX40 agonist ivuxolimab in advanced cancers. Study-wide background: Melanoma, hepatocellular carcinoma, head and neck or renal cell cancer occurred in dose-escalation patients.

This CDR3 comprises 16 residues. The J segment lost 0 bases and the V segment lost 8 bases, leaving 9 bases of the junction unmatched. In germline, CDR1 is SGHRS, CDR2 YFSETQ. Libraries were prepared by immunoSEQ multiplex PCR; TCRdb keeps only in-frame clonotypes and omits some of them. The sample holds about 61,000 clones, around 89% seen once. The chain employs TRBV5-1 and TRBJ2-3; 10 bases are shared with TRBD2. The sequencing used CD4+ or CD8+ T cells sorted from blood, collected in a trial of the OX40 agonist ivuxolimab. This clonotype was obtained from an adult with an advanced solid tumor such as melanoma, head and neck, liver or kidney cancer. The CDR3 DNA sequence: TGCGCCAGTGGGACTAGCGTCGGGACTAGCACAGATACGCAGTATTTT. Protein: CASGTSVGTSTDTQYF. The complete variable domain, with remaining parts taken from reference TRBV5-1 and TRBJ2-3, reads KAGVTQTPRYLIKTRGQQVTLSCSPISGHRSVSWYQQTPGQGLQFLFEYFSETQRNKGNFPGRFSGRQFSNSRSEMNVSTLELGDSALYLCASGTSVGTSTDTQYFGPGTRLTVL.